This T cell receptor beta chain is from a study of shared clonotypes between healthy human individuals. For the study at large: Every donor yielded three CD4 naive, three CD4 memory, two CD8 naive and one CD8 memory plate. Notes on the study in general: How much donors shared clonotypes was expected to be affected by sequencing depth.

Germline trimming cut 3 bases from V and 1 base from J; bases unmatched to any gene: 4. Germline CDR1 reads KGHSH; CDR2 reads LQKENI. The CDR3 is made up of 15 amino acids. Several immunoSEQ 96-well plates shared each subset's DNA, each plate a replicate. Only in-frame clones appear in the TCRdb table, and some are missing; sequencing was by immunoSEQ multiplex PCR. This sample has under 1,100,000 clones, with about 84% found just once. A few counts support this clone. Its antigen is as yet unknown. This clonotype was obtained from a man between 18 and 35 years old in good health. Some clones in this sample may be carry-over from other donors' samples. Sample: memory CD4+ T cells from PBMCs. Specified subset: CD45RA-negative fraction. The gene calls are TRBV18 and TRBJ2-5; 8 bases fit TRBD2. CDR3 sequence (DNA): TGTGCCAGCTCACCTGTACTAGCGGCCCAAGAGACCCAGTACTTC. Its protein product is CASSPVLAAQETQYF. Supplemented by reference TRBV18 and TRBJ2-5, the full variable domain reads NAGVMQNPRHLVRRRGQEARLRCSPMKGHSHVYWYRQLPEEGLKFMVYLQKENIIDESGMPKERFSAEFPKEGPSILRIQQVVRGDSAAYFCASSPVLAAQETQYFGPGTRLLVL.